This T cell receptor (beta chain) is drawn from a study of control samples from healthy donors and cancer patients. V was cut by 6 bases and J by 8 bases, with 16 bases left in between. Germline values: CDR1 LNHDA, CDR2 SQIVND (reference sequence). The CDR3 totals 13 residues. The assay was immunoSEQ multiplex PCR, and TCRdb's table has in-frame clones only and misses some. The sample consists of around 140,000 clones, about 89% of them appearing once. The receptor was isolated from a man aged 18 to 29 in good health. The chain carries TRBV19 and TRBJ1-2; D may be TRBD1 (5 bases). The specimen sequenced was blood. This chain's CDR3 is CASRSGTGGGYTF. The CDR3 nucleotides are TGTGCCAGTAGATCAGGGACGGGCGGAGGCTACACCTTC. Complete variable domain (other parts from reference TRBV19 and TRBJ1-2): DGGITQSPKYLFRKEGQNVTLSCEQNLNHDAMYWYRQDPGQGLRLIYYSQIVNDFQKGDIAEGYSVSREKKESFPLTVTSAQKNPTAFYLCASRSGTGGGYTFGSGTRLTVV.